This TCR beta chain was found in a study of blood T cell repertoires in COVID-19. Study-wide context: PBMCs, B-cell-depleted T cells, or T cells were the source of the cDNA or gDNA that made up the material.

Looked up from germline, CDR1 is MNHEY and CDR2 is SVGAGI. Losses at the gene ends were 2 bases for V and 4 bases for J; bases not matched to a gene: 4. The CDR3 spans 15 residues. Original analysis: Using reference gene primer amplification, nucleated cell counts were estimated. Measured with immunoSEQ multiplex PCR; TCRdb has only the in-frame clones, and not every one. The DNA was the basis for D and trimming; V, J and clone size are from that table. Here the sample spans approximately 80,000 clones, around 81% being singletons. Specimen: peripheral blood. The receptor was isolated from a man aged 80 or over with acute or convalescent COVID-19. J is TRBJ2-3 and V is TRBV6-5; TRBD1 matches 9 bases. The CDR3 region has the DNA TGTGCCAGCAGTTACCCAGACAGGGGGTCAGATACGCAGTATTTT. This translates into CASSYPDRGSDTQYF.